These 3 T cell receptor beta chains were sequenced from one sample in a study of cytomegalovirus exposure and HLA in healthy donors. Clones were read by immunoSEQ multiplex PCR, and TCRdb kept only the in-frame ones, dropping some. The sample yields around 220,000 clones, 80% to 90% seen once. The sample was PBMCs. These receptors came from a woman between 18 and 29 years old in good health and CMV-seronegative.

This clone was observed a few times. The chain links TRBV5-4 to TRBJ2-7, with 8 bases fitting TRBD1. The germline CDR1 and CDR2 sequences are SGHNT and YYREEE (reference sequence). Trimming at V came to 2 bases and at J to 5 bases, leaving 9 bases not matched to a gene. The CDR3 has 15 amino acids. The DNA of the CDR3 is TGTGCCAGCAGCTTAATGGACAGGGATAAGGACGAGCAGTACTTC. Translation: CASSLMDRDKDEQYF.

CDR3 DNA sequence: TGTGCCAGCAGCCAGGTGACAGGGCTCTCCGAGCAGTACTTC. This translates into CASSQVTGLSEQYF. The chain is built from TRBV14 and TRBJ2-7; 7 positions agree with TRBD1. The CDR3 contains 14 residues. In germline, CDR1 is SGHDN, CDR2 FVKESK. The junction had 8 bases not matched to a gene; V was cut back by 3 bases and J by 6 bases.

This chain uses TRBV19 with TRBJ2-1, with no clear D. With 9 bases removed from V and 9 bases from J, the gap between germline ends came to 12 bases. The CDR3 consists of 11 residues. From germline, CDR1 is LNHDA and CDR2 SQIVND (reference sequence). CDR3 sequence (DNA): TGTGCCAGCCGTCGAGCTGGTGAGCAGTTCTTC. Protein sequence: CASRRAGEQFF.